Listed below are T cell receptor beta chains from one sample, sequenced in a study of tumor and adjacent non-tumor tissue in lung cancer. TCRdb processed the multiplex PCR reads anew with MiXCR; each CDR3 protein has one entry. This table holds approximately 76,000 distinct CDR3 sequences, around 70% found once. Source material: lung tumor tissue. The origin of the receptors is a woman in her seventies with non-small cell lung cancer. The CDR3 runs from the conserved cysteine through the conserved F or W.

j_call v_call cdr3_aa
TRBJ2-1 TRBV11-2 CASSLAAGVYNEQFF
TRBJ2-7 TRBV13 CARSRGTSGRGYEQYF
TRBJ1-4 TRBV7-9 CARSPRQGAQEKLFF
TRBJ1-2 TRBV5-5 CASSLDPGTNYGYTF
TRBJ2-7 TRBV29-1 CSVEGNRSSGSHEQYF
TRBJ2-2 TRBV5-5 CASSLQPGLATGELFF
TRBJ2-3 TRBV10-3 CAIIGDKGTDTQYF
TRBJ1-5 TRBV5-1 CTSSLGGTNQPQHF
TRBJ2-1 TRBV29-1 CSVDRGAAGKDEQFF
TRBJ1-2 TRBV6-1 CDTTPGRGLYYHGYTF
TRBJ2-7 TRBV12-3/TRBV12-4 CATITRGDRGRYEQYF
TRBJ1-2 TRBV20-1 CSPRDRAIYTNYGYTF
TRBJ1-2 TRBV12-3/TRBV12-4 CVSSTSRGQGPNYGYIF
TRBJ1-1 TRBV6-1 CASSEGAWTEVLF
TRBJ2-1 TRBV11-1 CASSLERTDNEQFF
TRBJ2-2 TRBV5-5 CASSQAPTGELFF
TRBJ1-1 TRBV11-2 CASSFGGTNTEALF
TRBJ2-5 TRBV20-1 CSADILAGEGQETQYF
TRBJ2-1 TRBV6-2/TRBV6-3 CASSYSASYNEQFF
TRBJ1-2 TRBV10-1 CASSERSTAGYTF
TRBJ2-5 TRBV6-5 CASGFPSAWETHYF
TRBJ1-1 TRBV6-1 CASSEPGSTEASF
TRBJ1-1 TRBV4-1 CASSTRTENTKTFF
TRBJ1-5 TRBV6-5 CASSYSTRGNQPQLF
TRBJ2-7 TRBV23-1 CASSHRRGNRGSPYEQYF
TRBJ2-3 TRBV6-5 CASSHDWASTDTQYF
TRBJ2-7 TRBV29-1 CSTVRHEQYF
TRBJ2-7 TRBV10-2 CASSALALSRQQYF
TRBJ2-1 TRBV29-1 CSVEVNRAYNEQFF
TRBJ2-3 TRBV6-5 CASSSPGKRTNTQFF
TRBJ1-1 TRBV6-5 CTRTSSGSAVTEAFF
TRBJ2-3 TRBV6-6 CAGVTWGTDTQYF
TRBJ2-1 TRBV6-5 CASSSGLAGINEQFF
TRBJ2-1 TRBV6-5 CASPRLGGNEQFF
TRBJ1-4 TRBV7-8 CASSLERGDRGITNEKLFF
TRBJ2-7 TRBV19 CASRLTSGKGEQYF
TRBJ1-5 TRBV6-1 CGRRGDQPQHF
TRBJ1-2 TRBV5-1 CASSFVVDYGYTF
TRBJ1-4 TRBV6-5 CASTYLTGTVGGLYF
TRBJ2-7 TRBV5-1 CASSPRAAGVYVQYF
TRBJ2-3 TRBV4-2 CASSQERTADTQYF
TRBJ2-3 TRBV12-3/TRBV12-4 CATTWTWATDTQYF
TRBJ2-5 TRBV10-3 CAISESVPGETQYF
TRBJ2-3 TRBV10-3 CAISGSASGRAKDTQYF
TRBJ1-1 TRBV20-1 CSASGREDTEAFF
TRBJ2-3 TRBV28 CASSPFGTGGDTQYF
TRBJ2-2 TRBV11-1 CACSLALVGSHTGELFF
TRBJ1-1 TRBV12-3/TRBV12-4 CASSFFGGNTEAFF
TRBJ2-5 TRBV5-5 CTSSPRNRGLVHETQYF
TRBJ2-7 TRBV5-1 CASSPSGDSGSYEQYF
TRBJ2-5 TRBV5-4 CASSTGTSGTPPQYF